This TCR beta chain was identified during a study of shared clonotypes between healthy human individuals. Study-wide results and caveats: Clonotypes which were not shared had lower generation probabilities than clonotypes that all four donors shared.

Running of the assay took place at deep level. Clones were sequenced by immunoSEQ multiplex PCR, and TCRdb holds only the in-frame ones, with some missing. The sample lists about 96,000 clones, around 68% occurring once. HIV-negative, healthy adults without recent acute infections or vaccinations were the donors. CD8 memory comprised CD45RO+ plus CCR7-negative CD45RA+ TemRA cells. Concerning this clone: The antigen remains undetermined. A far more abundant clone sits one base away, making this likely a read error.

Trimming took 1 base from V and 3 from J; bases not matched to a gene: 6. CDR3 size: 16 residues. Germline CDR1 is SEHNR and CDR2 is FQNEAQ (reference sequence). The chain uses TRBV7-9 and TRBJ2-1; 7 bases map to TRBD2. Sample: memory CD8+ T cells sorted from blood. Subset specified: CD45RO+ cells pooled with CCR7-negative TemRA cells. The clonotype was recovered from a young man in good health. The CDR3 DNA reads as TGTGCCAGCAGCTTAGACGGGGGGTACGGCTACAATGAGCAGTTCTTC. Its translation is CASSLDGGYGYNEQFF.